This entry lists 19 T cell receptor beta chains sequenced from one sample in a study of blood T cell repertoires in COVID-19. Repertoires were generated with immunoSEQ multiplex PCR, while TCRdb's copy carries only in-frame clones and drops some. The repertoire has more than 200,000 clones, approximately 80% of them found once; the top ten carry approximately 1.8%. Sequenced material: PBMCs or T cells enriched from blood (not recorded which). The receptor source for this set is a man aged 55 to 70 who had recovered from COVID-19.

This clone has just one count. The V call is TRBV19, the J call TRBJ1-1, with TRBD1 matching over 8 bases. In germline, CDR1 is LNHDA, CDR2 SQIVND (reference sequence). This CDR3 is built from 14 residues. J gave up 2 bases and V 8 bases, and 7 bases lay outside the gene matches. CDR3 region: CASCDRGGNTEAFF. The DNA for the CDR3 is TGTGCCAGTTGCGACAGGGGCGGAAACACTGAAGCTTTCTTT. Full variable domain (remainder filled in from reference TRBV19 and TRBJ1-1): DGGITQSPKYLFRKEGQNVTLSCEQNLNHDAMYWYRQDPGQGLRLIYYSQIVNDFQKGDIAEGYSVSREKKESFPLTVTSAQKNPTAFYLCASCDRGGNTEAFFGQGTRLTVV.

This rearrangement joins TRBV11-2 to TRBJ2-2, with 8 nucleotides matching TRBD2. J lost 1 base, V lost 3 bases, and 4 bases had no gene match. The CDR3 is 16 residues long. The germline gives CDR1 SGHAT, CDR2 FQNNGV. The CDR3 DNA is TGTGCCAGCAGCTTTGGGCTAGCGGGGAACACCGGGGAGCTGTTTTTT. Amino acids: CASSFGLAGNTGELFF.

This clone was counted a single time. This chain links TRBV5-1 with TRBJ1-4; D unresolved. The V end was cut by 0 bases, the J end by 8 bases, with 17 bases between. CDR3 length: 16 residues. CDR1 is SGHRS and CDR2 is YFSETQ in the germline V gene. As DNA, the CDR3 is TGCGCCAGCAGCTTGGCCCCGGGAAGAAGGAGCGAAAAACTGTTTTTT. It codes for CASSLAPGRRSEKLFF.

The CDR3 sequence: CSASAPGLGQYEQYF. In DNA form, the CDR3 reads TGCAGTGCCAGTGCTCCGGGACTAGGCCAATACGAGCAGTACTTC. The J gene is TRBJ2-7, the V gene TRBV20-1, with 8 bases identical to TRBD2. The CDR3 totals 15 residues. The V and J ends lost 6 bases and 4 bases, in that order; junction bases with no gene match: 14. Germline CDR1 is DFQATT and CDR2 is SNEGSKA (reference sequence).

This clone has just one count. The J gene is TRBJ2-1, the V gene TRBV3-1 (or the pseudogene TRBV3-2); TRBD2 matches at 12 bases. The CDR3 covers 20 residues. The V and J ends lost 0 bases and 6 bases, in that order; junction bases with no gene match: 15. Per the germline V gene, CDR1 is LGHDT and CDR2 is YNNKEL (reference sequence). CDR3 sequence reads: CASSQDGGGVTSGGPNEQFF. The DNA for the CDR3 is TGTGCCAGCAGCCAAGATGGAGGTGGGGTGACTAGCGGGGGACCCAATGAGCAGTTCTTC.

This clone was counted once. The CDR3 sequence: CASSHSGGSANEKLFF. The CDR3, as DNA: TGCGCCAGCAGCCATTCAGGGGGCTCCGCTAATGAAAAACTGTTTTTT. This rearrangement joins TRBV5-1 to TRBJ1-4; 8 nucleotides match TRBD1. From germline, CDR1 is SGHRS and CDR2 YFSETQ. The CDR3 contains 16 residues. Trimming at V came to 4 bases and at J to 3 bases, leaving 8 bases not matched to a gene.

The chain recombines TRBV19 with TRBJ2-1; a possible D gene is TRBD1 (6 bases). This CDR3 spans 15 amino acids. Germline V gene sequence: CDR1 LNHDA, CDR2 SQIVND (reference sequence). V was cut by 5 bases and J by 0 bases, with 11 bases left in between. CDR3 region: CASSPNRDSYNEQFF. As DNA, the CDR3 is TGTGCCAGTAGTCCAAACAGGGACTCCTACAATGAGCAGTTCTTC.

The gene calls are TRBV7-3 and TRBJ1-1; D perhaps matches TRBD1 (5 bases). CDR3 length: 13 amino acids. Germline V gives CDR1 SGHTA, CDR2 FQGTGA. Trimming removed 0 bases from V and 5 bases from J, with 7 bases in between. In nucleotides, the CDR3 is TGTGCCAGCAGCTTAACGGGGGGAACTGAAGCTTTCTTT. This translates into CASSLTGGTEAFF.

This chain uses TRBV27 with TRBJ2-4, with TRBD1 identical over 7 bases. The CDR3 spans 15 residues. J gave up 1 base and V 6 bases, and 6 bases lay outside the gene matches. The germline CDR1 and CDR2 sequences are MNHEY and SMNVEV (reference sequence). The CDR3 reads CASSPWDSAKNIQYF. CDR3 coding DNA: TGTGCCAGCAGCCCGTGGGACAGCGCCAAAAACATTCAGTACTTC.

The gene calls are TRBV30 and TRBJ2-1; 9 positions match TRBD1. V gave up 0 bases and J gave up 5 bases; unmatched junction bases: 5. The CDR3 sequence is 15 residues long. From germline, CDR1 is GTSNPN and CDR2 SVGIG (reference sequence). CDR3 bases: TGTGCCTGGAGTGTATCCAGGACAGGGGACAATGAGCAGTTCTTC. Its translation is CAWSVSRTGDNEQFF.

CDR3 in amino acids: CASSSPNTDTQYF. As DNA, the CDR3 is TGTGCCAGCAGCTCGCCTAACACAGATACGCAGTATTTT. The V call is TRBV5-8, the J call TRBJ2-3, with D uncertain. V lost 3 bases and J lost 2, with 7 bases in between. Germline CDR1 and CDR2: SGHTS and YDEGEE. The CDR3 length is 13 residues.

The chain joins TRBV10-2 to TRBJ1-2; 7 bases map to TRBD1. Germline CDR1 reads WSHSY; CDR2 reads SAAADI. V gave up 5 bases and J gave up 3 bases; unmatched junction bases: 3. The CDR3 sequence is 13 residues long. The CDR3 spells CASSKDRDYGYTF. The CDR3 DNA is TGCGCCAGCAGTAAAGACAGGGACTATGGCTACACCTTC.

V gene TRBV7-2 combines with J gene TRBJ2-3, with D unclear. Germline V gene lookup returns CDR1 SGHTA and CDR2 FQGNSA. V was cut by 1 base and J by 1 base, with 9 bases left in between. This CDR3 has 15 residues. CDR3 DNA sequence: TGTGCCAGCAGCTTAGTTTGGTCAGGCACAGATACGCAGTATTTT. This encodes CASSLVWSGTDTQYF.

This clone has a handful of counts. The V and J genes are TRBV2 and TRBJ1-1; tentatively, D is TRBD1 (6 bases). V lost 10 bases and J lost 0, with 15 bases in between. There are 14 residues in the CDR3. Germline V gene sequence: CDR1 SNHLY, CDR2 FYNNEI. The CDR3: CANAGVGMNTEAFF. The CDR3 DNA reads TGTGCCAACGCAGGGGTCGGAATGAACACTGAAGCTTTCTTT.

This chain connects TRBV19 to TRBJ1-5, with 8 bases that match TRBD1. This CDR3 contains 16 residues. Looked up from germline, CDR1 is LNHDA and CDR2 is SQIVND (reference sequence). The V gene end was trimmed by 7 bases and the J gene end by 4 bases; junction bases not matched to a gene: 12. The CDR3 sequence: CASKGTGGVGNQPQHF. The CDR3 coding sequence is TGTGCCAGTAAGGGGACAGGAGGCGTCGGGAATCAGCCCCAGCATTTT.

V and J are TRBV7-9 and TRBJ1-4, with TRBD1 matching 9 bases. There are 15 residues in the CDR3. Germline CDR1 is SEHNR and CDR2 is FQNEAQ (reference sequence). V shed 5 bases, J shed 6 bases, and the junction held 7 bases outside the gene matches. Written as DNA, the CDR3 is TGTGCCAGCAGCATAACAGGGGGCGGCGATGAAAAACTGTTTTTT. It codes for CASSITGGGDEKLFF.

The gene calls are TRBV15 and TRBJ2-3; maybe TRBD2 (5 bases). The CDR3 loop spans 15 amino acids. The V gene's germline CDR1 is LNHNV and CDR2 YYDKDF (reference sequence). Trimming removed 5 bases at V and 1 base at J, with 13 bases between. The CDR3 here is CATSLAGRRTDTQYF. The CDR3 bases are TGTGCCACCAGCCTCGCGGGCAGACGCACAGATACGCAGTATTTT.

This chain uses TRBV7-9 with TRBJ2-7, with a tentative D call TRBD1 (6 bases). Germline CDR1 and CDR2: SEHNR and FQNEAQ (reference sequence). The V end was cut by 0 bases, the J end by 5 bases, with 14 bases between. The CDR3 sequence is 15 residues long. CDR3 protein: CASSLAGRGWDEQYF. CDR3 bases: TGTGCCAGCAGCTTAGCAGGCAGGGGATGGGACGAGCAGTACTTC.

The chain recombines TRBV25-1 with TRBJ1-1, with TRBD1 as a possible D gene (6 bases). From germline, CDR1 is MGHDK and CDR2 SYGVNS. The CDR3 contains 14 residues. Trimming pared 2 bases from V and 5 bases from J, leaving 12 bases between. CDR3 amino acids: CASSEQGRGTEAFF. The DNA of the CDR3 is TGTGCCAGCAGTGAACAGGGGAGAGGGACTGAAGCTTTCTTT.